A single sample is the source of the 13 T cell receptor beta chains below, sequenced in a study of cytomegalovirus exposure and HLA in healthy donors. It was with 60 Vbeta and 13 Jbeta primers that the PCR ran. Generated by immunoSEQ multiplex PCR, the TCRdb table keeps only in-frame clones and is missing some. Counted here are some 130,000 clones, more than 70% occurring once; the ten biggest clones make up around 2%. The sample consisted of PBMCs. These TCRs come from a man aged 25 to 40 in good health and CMV-seronegative.

This chain joins TRBV6-5 and TRBJ2-7; no reliable D call. CDR1 is MNHEY, CDR2 SVGAGI, per germline. The CDR3 extends over 16 amino acids. The V and J ends lost 1 base and 2 bases respectively, with 15 bases between them. CDR3 residues: CASSYLSVPKTYEQYF. CDR3 in DNA: TGTGCCAGCAGTTACTTGTCGGTCCCCAAGACCTACGAGCAGTACTTC.

The V gene is TRBV9, the J gene TRBJ1-2; no clear D. This CDR3 is built from 13 residues. Germline CDR1 is SGDLS and CDR2 is YYNGEE. Trimming removed 3 bases at V and 2 bases at J, with 8 bases between. In DNA, the CDR3 is TGTGCCAGCAGCGCTAGACCGAACTATGGCTACACCTTC. This sequence encodes CASSARPNYGYTF.

The V and J genes are TRBV30 and TRBJ1-4; no reliable D call. This CDR3 comprises 14 residues. Germline V gene sequence: CDR1 GTSNPN, CDR2 SVGIG (reference sequence). Trimming cost V 1 base and J 7 bases, with 13 bases left between them. This CDR3 is CAWSELPGSEKLFF. The CDR3 DNA is TGTGCCTGGAGTGAGTTACCTGGGAGTGAAAAACTGTTTTTT.

This chain links TRBV6-5 with TRBJ1-2; 8 positions agree with TRBD1. Germline CDR1 is MNHEY and CDR2 is SVGAGI. The junction had 7 bases not matched to a gene; V was cut back by 6 bases and J by 4 bases. This CDR3 spans 14 amino acids. The CDR3 region has the DNA TGTGCCAGCAGAAAGACAGGGGAGGGCTATGGCTACACCTTC. This codes for CASRKTGEGYGYTF.

The chain combines TRBV14 with TRBJ2-7; 8 nucleotides line up with TRBD1. The J segment lost 0 bases and the V segment lost 5 bases, leaving 6 bases of the junction unmatched. This CDR3 is 15 amino acids long. The germline CDR1 and CDR2 sequences are SGHDN and FVKESK. This chain's CDR3 is CASSAYRGSSYEQYF. CDR3 DNA: TGTGCCAGCAGCGCCTACAGGGGGAGCTCCTACGAGCAGTACTTC.

V and J are TRBV5-4 and TRBJ2-3; maybe TRBD2 (6 bases). This CDR3 comprises 14 residues. Deletions cut 5 bases from V and 4 bases from J, with 14 bases between. Germline V CDR1 and CDR2: SGHNT, YYREEE (reference sequence). CDR3 sequence (DNA): TGTGCCAGCAGGGGGGGATCAGCCTCAGATACGCAGTATTTT. The encoded protein is CASRGGSASDTQYF. The variable domain in full, with the rest retrieved from reference TRBV5-4 and TRBJ2-3, is ETGVTQSPTHLIKTRGQQVTLRCSSQSGHNTVSWYQQALGQGPQFIFQYYREEENGRGNFPPRFSGLQFPNYSSELNVNALELDDSALYLCASRGGSASDTQYFGPGTRLTVL.

The chain links TRBV10-1 to TRBJ1-2, with TRBD1 matching 8 bases. The germline CDR1 and CDR2 sequences are WNHNN and SYGVQD (reference sequence). V was pared by 5 bases and J by 8 bases, with 7 bases of the junction left unmatched. The CDR3 is 13 residues long. CDR3 protein: CASSRGQGDGYTF. The CDR3 nucleotides read TGCGCCAGCAGTCGTGGACAGGGCGACGGCTACACCTTC.

This clone came up a few times. The chain uses TRBV6-5 and TRBJ1-1; D ambiguous. The V end was cut by 0 bases, the J end by 1 base, with 12 bases between. The CDR3 totals 16 residues. Germline lookup yields CDR1 MNHEY and CDR2 SVGAGI. The CDR3: CASSYSRMRGNTEAFF. The CDR3 DNA reads as TGTGCCAGCAGTTACTCGCGGATGCGGGGGAACACTGAAGCTTTCTTT.

This chain links TRBV10-3 with TRBJ2-7; TRBD1 aligns across 8 bases. The CDR3 covers 13 residues. The V gene end was trimmed by 4 bases and the J gene end by 4 bases; junction bases not matched to a gene: 3. Germline V gene sequence: CDR1 ENHRY, CDR2 SYGVKD. The DNA of the CDR3 is TGTGCCATCAGTGGACAGGGGAAATACGAGCAGTACTTC. Its protein is CAISGQGKYEQYF.

The genes are TRBV15 and TRBJ2-7; 8 nucleotides line up with TRBD1. The ends lost 3 bases at V and 3 bases at J; junction bases unmatched: 4. The CDR3 has 14 residues. Looked up from germline, CDR1 is LNHNV and CDR2 is YYDKDF (reference sequence). In DNA, the CDR3 is TGTGCCACCAGCAGGGACAGGGACAACTACGAGCAGTACTTC. This sequence encodes CATSRDRDNYEQYF.

This clone was picked up a small number of times. The chain uses TRBV7-6 and TRBJ2-7; 13 bases fit TRBD2. V lost 5 bases, J lost 0 bases, and 7 bases stayed unmatched. The CDR3 covers 17 residues. CDR1 is SGHVS and CDR2 is FNYEAQ in the germline V gene. The CDR3 DNA sequence: TGTGCCAGCAGCCCCGGGACTAGCGGGATAGCCTCCTACGAGCAGTACTTC. Protein: CASSPGTSGIASYEQYF.

This clone was counted only a few times. V usage is TRBV11-2 and J usage is TRBJ2-6; D is possibly TRBD2 (6 bases). In germline, CDR1 is SGHAT, CDR2 FQNNGV. This CDR3 has 18 residues. V was shortened by 3 bases and J by 0 bases, with 15 bases between the two germline ends. In nucleotides, the CDR3 is TGTGCCAGCAGCTTGACAGTGGGGGGTAGCTCTGGGGCCAACGTCCTGACTTTC. Amino acids: CASSLTVGGSSGANVLTF.

The J gene is TRBJ2-1, the V gene TRBV6-1; possibly TRBD2 for D (5 bases). CDR1 is MNHNS and CDR2 is SASEGT in the germline V gene. V was clipped by 5 bases and J by 7 bases, with 12 bases between them. This CDR3 region has 13 residues. The DNA for the CDR3 is TGTGCCAGCAGTCGAGGGCCGGGAAATGAGCAGTTCTTC. This gives the protein CASSRGPGNEQFF.